Sequencing of this T cell receptor (beta chain) was carried out in a study of T cell repertoires in cytomegalovirus infection. Each CDR3 protein gets one entry after TCRdb re-called the reads with MiXCR. The data show fewer than 1,000,000 distinct CDR3 sequences, 31% seen once. Germline CDR1 reads SGHVS; CDR2 reads FNYEAQ. V lost 5 bases, J lost 6 bases, and 14 bases lay in between. There are 13 residues in the CDR3. In regard to this clonotype: Its cognate antigen is unknown.

The chain joins TRBV7-6 to TRBJ2-7; no definite D call. This clonotype originated in a human donor in good health (CMV status not recorded). Some clones in this sample may be carry-over from other donors' samples. Sequenced material: cultured CD8+ T cells from PBMCs, taken from culture after CMV antigen stimulation. The CDR3: CASSPGRGAEQYF. CDR3 in DNA: TGTGCCAGCAGCCCCGGCCGCGGAGCCGAGCAGTACTTC.